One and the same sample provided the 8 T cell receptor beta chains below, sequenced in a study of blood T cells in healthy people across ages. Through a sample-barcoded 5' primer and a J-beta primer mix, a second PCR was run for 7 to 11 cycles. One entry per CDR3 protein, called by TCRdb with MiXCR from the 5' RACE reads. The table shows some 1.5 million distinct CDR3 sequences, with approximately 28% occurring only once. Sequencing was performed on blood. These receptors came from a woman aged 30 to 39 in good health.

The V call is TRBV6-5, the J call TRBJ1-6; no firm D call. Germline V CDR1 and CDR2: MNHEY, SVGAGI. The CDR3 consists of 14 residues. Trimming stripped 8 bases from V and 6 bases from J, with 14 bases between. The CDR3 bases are TGTGCCAGCGGATTCGAGCTTCTTAATTCACCCCTCCACTTT. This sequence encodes CASGFELLNSPLHF.

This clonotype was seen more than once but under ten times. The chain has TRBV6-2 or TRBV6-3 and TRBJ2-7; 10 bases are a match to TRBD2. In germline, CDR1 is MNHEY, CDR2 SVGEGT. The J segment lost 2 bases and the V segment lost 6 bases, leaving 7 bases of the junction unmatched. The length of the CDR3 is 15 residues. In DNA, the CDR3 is TGTGCCAGCAGGGACATAGCGGGAGGACCCTACGAGCAGTACTTC. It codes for CASRDIAGGPYEQYF.

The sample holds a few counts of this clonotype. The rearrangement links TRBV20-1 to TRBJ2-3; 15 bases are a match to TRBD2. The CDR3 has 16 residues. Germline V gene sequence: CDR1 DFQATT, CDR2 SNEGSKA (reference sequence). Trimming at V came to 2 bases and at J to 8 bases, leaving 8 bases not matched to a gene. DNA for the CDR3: TGCAGTGCTAGACCCGGGACTAGCGGGGGGTTTGGTACGCAGTATTTT. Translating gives CSARPGTSGGFGTQYF.

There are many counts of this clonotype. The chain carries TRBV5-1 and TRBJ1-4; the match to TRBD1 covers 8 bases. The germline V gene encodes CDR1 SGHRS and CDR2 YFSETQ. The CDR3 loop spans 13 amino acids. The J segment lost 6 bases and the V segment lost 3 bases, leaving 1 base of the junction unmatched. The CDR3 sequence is CASSSDRDEKLFF. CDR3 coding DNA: TGCGCCAGCAGCTCGGACAGGGATGAAAAACTGTTTTTT.

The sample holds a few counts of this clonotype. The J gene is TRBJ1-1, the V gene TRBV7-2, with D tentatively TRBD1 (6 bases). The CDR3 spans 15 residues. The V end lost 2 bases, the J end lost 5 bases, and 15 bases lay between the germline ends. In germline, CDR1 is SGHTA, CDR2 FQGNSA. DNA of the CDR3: TGTGCCAGCAGCTTACGTGGGGGGCAGGGAACTGAAGCTTTCTTT. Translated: CASSLRGGQGTEAFF.

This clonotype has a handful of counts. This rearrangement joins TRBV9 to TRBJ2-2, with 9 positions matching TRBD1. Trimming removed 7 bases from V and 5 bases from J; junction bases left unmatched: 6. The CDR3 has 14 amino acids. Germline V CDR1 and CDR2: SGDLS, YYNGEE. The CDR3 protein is CASGTGGGTGELFF. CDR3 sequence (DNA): TGTGCCAGCGGTACAGGGGGCGGAACCGGGGAGCTGTTTTTT.

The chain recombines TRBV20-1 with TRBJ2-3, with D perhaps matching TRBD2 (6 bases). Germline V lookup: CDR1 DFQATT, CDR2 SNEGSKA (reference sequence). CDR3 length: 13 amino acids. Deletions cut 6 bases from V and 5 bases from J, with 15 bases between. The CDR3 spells CSAMADSGDTQYF. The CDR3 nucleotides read TGCAGTGCAATGGCTGATAGCGGAGATACGCAGTATTTT.

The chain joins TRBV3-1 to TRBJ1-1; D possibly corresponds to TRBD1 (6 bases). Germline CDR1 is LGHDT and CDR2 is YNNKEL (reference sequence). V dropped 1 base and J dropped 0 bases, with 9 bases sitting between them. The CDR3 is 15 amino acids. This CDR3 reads CASSQGGHLNTEAFF. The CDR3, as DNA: TGTGCCAGCAGCCAAGGGGGACACCTGAACACTGAAGCTTTCTTT.